These 19 T cell receptor beta chains were all obtained from the same sample, sequenced in a study of tumor-infiltrating lymphocytes in primary liver carcinoma (dated by TCRdb to 2016 to 2017). Sequenced using an Illumina HiSeq 2500. Starting from 500 to 650 ng total RNA, TCRbeta-specific cDNA was produced by reverse transcription with a constant-region primer and ProtoScript II reverse transcriptase. Three nested multiplex PCR rounds, following a slightly modified ARM-PCR procedure, were used to build the TCRbeta libraries. Multiplex TRBV1-TRBV30 forward primers and a Cbeta reverse primer were used in the first two PCR rounds, each of which was run for around 10 cycles. The raw public data were reprocessed by TCRdb itself: fastp quality trimming at Q25, MiXCR clonotype calling, in-frame beta chains only. When rows share a CDR3 protein, they turn into one entry using the most common DNA and genes. This sample has about 310,000 distinct CDR3 sequences in its table, and approximately 58% of those were observed once. 17% of the sample rests with the top ten.

Blood RNA was extracted from unsorted whole blood with TRIzol reagent; germline DNA came from the DNeasy Blood & Tissue kit. Sequencing was done on a sample of peripheral blood. Receptor source: a woman younger than 45 with primary liver carcinoma and hepatitis B virus infection.

V is TRBV30 and J is TRBJ1-1, with 7 positions matching TRBD1. The germline V gene encodes CDR1 GTSNPN and CDR2 SVGIG (reference sequence). J lost 7 bases, V lost 2 bases, and 25 bases had no gene match. CDR3 length: 19 amino acids. CDR3 in DNA: TGTGCCTGGAGTTTCTACGGTAGCGGGACCCGGGACAGAAGATTTGAAGCTTTCTTT. Protein product: CAWSFYGSGTRDRRFEAFF.

Concerning this clonotype: The conserved closing phenylalanine or tryptophan is absent in this CDR3, likely reflecting a read error. The genes are TRBV11-2 and TRBJ2-3; D gene ambiguous. CDR1 and CDR2 (germline): SGHAT, FQNNGV. Trimming pared 0 bases from V and 6 bases from J, leaving 19 bases between. The CDR3 contains 17 residues. This chain's CDR3 is CASSLDDWVSGSDTQYL. CDR3 DNA: TGTGCCAGCAGCTTAGATGATTGGGTGAGTGGGTCGGATACGCAGTATTTG.

As for this clonotype: It may be a read error: a sequence one base away is much more abundant. The chain links TRBV4-1 to TRBJ2-7; D gene unclear. This CDR3 contains 16 residues. Germline V gene sequence: CDR1 MGHRA, CDR2 YSYEKL. CDR3 sequence: CVSSQDARIRPYEQYF. The CDR3 DNA is TGCGTCAGCAGCCAAGATGCCAGGATCCGTCCCTACGAGCAGTACTTC.

This clonotype came up a few times. A clone one base away is much larger, so this may be a read error. The chain uses TRBV6-5 and TRBJ1-2, with D perhaps TRBD1 (5 bases). This CDR3 spans 13 amino acids. In germline, CDR1 is MNHEY, CDR2 SVGAGI. CDR3 amino acids: CTTLDSRSYGYTF. In nucleotides, the CDR3 is TGTACCACCCTAGACAGTCGCTCCTATGGCTACACCTTC.

The CDR3 sequence is CSVLHTGELFF. The CDR3 region has the DNA TGCAGCGTTCTACATACCGGGGAGCTGTTTTTT. J is TRBJ2-2 and V is TRBV29-1, with no clear D. Per the germline V gene, CDR1 is SQVTM and CDR2 is ANQGSEA. Trimming removed 5 bases at V and 5 bases at J, with 6 bases between. This CDR3 has 11 residues.

This clonotype was recorded at least ten times. The genes are TRBV11-3 and TRBJ2-3; D could derive from TRBD1 or TRBD2 (5 bases each). Germline-derived CDR1 and CDR2 are SGHNT and YENEEA. Trimming stripped 4 bases from V and 3 bases from J, with 14 bases between. This CDR3 contains 15 residues. The CDR3 loop reads CASSSPGPGTDTQYF. Written as DNA, the CDR3 is TGTGCCAGCAGCTCCCCGGGACCGGGGACAGATACGCAGTATTTT.

Remarks on this clonotype: This may be a read error: a much more frequent sequence differs by one nucleotide. This chain joins TRBV4-1 and TRBJ2-3, with 9 nucleotides matching TRBD2. CDR3 size: 17 residues. Germline assignment: CDR1 MGHRA and CDR2 YSYEKL. V shed 4 bases and J 3 bases; nucleotides not matched to a gene: 11. The CDR3 is CASSRTPPAGGTDTQYF. CDR3 DNA sequence: TGCGCCAGCAGCCGTACCCCCCCAGCGGGAGGTACAGATACGCAGTATTTT.

CDR3 DNA sequence: TGTGCCTGGAGGAGGGACGGGGATCAGCCCCAGCATTTT. This codes for CAWRRDGDQPQHF. The chain has TRBV30 and TRBJ1-5; the D gene is possibly TRBD1 (5 bases). This CDR3 is built from 13 residues. Trimming took off 3 bases at V and 5 bases at J, with 11 bases between the two ends. Germline V gene lookup returns CDR1 GTSNPN and CDR2 SVGIG (reference sequence).

This clonotype has a handful of counts. J is TRBJ1-3 and V is TRBV6-5, with 10 bases fitting TRBD1. The V segment lost 0 bases and the J segment 7 bases; nucleotides outside the gene matches: 6. The CDR3 covers 16 residues. CDR1 and CDR2 (germline): MNHEY, SVGAGI. CDR3 amino acids: CASSYSRDRGVNTIYF. In DNA form, the CDR3 reads TGTGCCAGCAGTTACTCACGGGACAGGGGAGTCAACACCATATATTTT.

This clonotype has at least ten counts. The chain couples TRBV29-1 to TRBJ2-1, with 13 bases lining up with TRBD2. The V gene's germline CDR1 is SQVTM and CDR2 ANQGSEA. This CDR3 region has 14 residues. The ends lost 4 bases at V and 5 bases at J; junction bases unmatched: 2. This CDR3 is CSVGTSGSHNEQFF. CDR3 nucleotides: TGCAGCGTTGGGACTAGCGGGAGTCACAATGAGCAGTTCTTC.

As to this clonotype: A much larger clone sits a single nucleotide away, making a read error possible. This chain links TRBV29-1 with TRBJ1-5; a possible D gene is TRBD1 (5 bases). Germline-derived CDR1 and CDR2 are SQVTM and ANQGSEA. This CDR3 contains 14 residues. With 7 bases removed from V and 2 bases from J, the gap between germline ends came to 15 bases. CDR3 DNA: TGCAGCGCTGGCCCCTCGGGGGGCAATCAGCCCCAGCATTTT. Translation: CSAGPSGGNQPQHF.

The V call is TRBV28, the J call TRBJ2-1; tentative D call: TRBD2 (6 bases). The V end was cut by 1 base, the J end by 5 bases, with 15 bases between. The CDR3 sequence is 16 residues long. Germline V gene data show CDR1 as MDHEN and CDR2 as SYDVKM. The CDR3 reads CASSLFGRRAHNEQFF. The CDR3 coding sequence is TGTGCCAGCAGTTTATTCGGGAGAAGGGCCCACAATGAGCAGTTCTTC. Full variable domain (remainder filled in from reference TRBV28 and TRBJ2-1): DVKVTQSSRYLVKRTGEKVFLECVQDMDHENMFWYRQDPGLGLRLIYFSYDVKMKEKGDIPEGYSVSREKKERFSLILESASTNQTSMYLCASSLFGRRAHNEQFFGPGTRLTVL.

A remark on this clonotype: This may be a read error: a much more frequent sequence differs by one nucleotide. The conserved phenylalanine or tryptophan is not found at the CDR3 terminus, so this likely reflects a read error. This sequence joins TRBV12-3 or TRBV12-4 and TRBJ1-2; 7 nucleotides line up with TRBD1. The CDR3 length is 15 residues. V shed 5 bases and J 5 bases; nucleotides not matched to a gene: 11. The CDR3 loop reads CASSLRQGGRYGYTV. The CDR3 nucleotides read TGTGCCAGCAGTCTACGACAGGGTGGGCGATATGGCTACACCGTC.

The chain uses TRBV4-1 and TRBJ2-1; D possibly matches TRBD1 or TRBD2 (5 bases each). With 4 bases removed from V and 0 bases from J, the gap between germline ends came to 16 bases. The V gene's germline CDR1 is MGHRA and CDR2 YSYEKL. The CDR3 runs to 17 residues. CDR3 nucleotides: TGCGCCAGCAGCCGCCCTCTAGGGGAGAGCTCCTACAATGAGCAGTTCTTC. It yields the protein CASSRPLGESSYNEQFF.

The chain combines TRBV7-9 with TRBJ1-2, with TRBD1 matching 10 bases. V shed 3 bases and J 8 bases; nucleotides not matched to a gene: 9. The CDR3 loop spans 15 amino acids. Germline V gene data show CDR1 as SEHNR and CDR2 as FQNEAQ (reference sequence). The CDR3, as DNA: TGTGCCAGCAGCTTGGGACAGGGGACGGATCGGGGCTACACCTTC. This gives the protein CASSLGQGTDRGYTF.

For this clonotype: At one end, the junction sequence differs from germline, possibly due to a read error. The chain uses TRBV6-5 and TRBJ2-5; D uncertain. CDR1 and CDR2 from the germline V gene are MNHEY and SVGAGI. The CDR3 runs to 14 residues. The CDR3 DNA sequence: TGTGCCAGCAGTTACCTCGGCAACCAAGATACCCAGTACTTC. Translating it yields CASSYLGNQDTQYF.

This rearrangement joins TRBV29-1 to TRBJ2-1, with D uncertain. The V and J ends lost 0 bases and 8 bases respectively, with 20 bases between them. The CDR3 sequence is 16 residues long. Germline CDR1 is SQVTM and CDR2 is ANQGSEA. CDR3 protein: CSVEDGERLGYDEQFF. The CDR3 bases are TGCAGCGTTGAAGACGGTGAGAGACTGGGATACGATGAGCAGTTCTTC.

This sequence joins TRBV20-1 and TRBJ2-7; maybe TRBD2 (5 bases). The CDR3 loop spans 14 amino acids. With 4 bases removed from V and 7 bases from J, the gap between germline ends came to 20 bases. Germline V lookup: CDR1 DFQATT, CDR2 SNEGSKA (reference sequence). CDR3 coding DNA: TGCAGTGCTAAGCCCACTGGTCGGGGAAGGGAGCAGTACTTC. As protein: CSAKPTGRGREQYF.

With respect to this clonotype: This likely comes from a read error, as the CDR3 has no conserved phenylalanine or tryptophan at its end. The rearrangement joins TRBV12-3 or TRBV12-4 to TRBJ2-1; the D gene is possibly TRBD2 (5 bases). This CDR3 has 12 residues. CDR3 sequence (DNA): TGTGCCAACAGTTTGCGGGTCAGTGAGCAGTTCTTG. Its translation: CANSLRVSEQFL.